Following are 30 T cell receptor beta chains from one sample sequenced in a study of T cell changes during pregnancy in multiple sclerosis. The assay was immunoSEQ multiplex PCR, and TCRdb's table has in-frame clones only and misses some. The data contain under 40,000 clones, 90% of them singletons. Source: CD4+ T cells from peripheral blood mononuclear cells, taken in the second trimester of pregnancy. The receptors shown here come from a female donor with multiple sclerosis, enrolled in a pregnancy study.

This sequence joins TRBV27 and TRBJ2-6; possible D gene TRBD1, 6 bases. The CDR3 has 19 amino acids. Trimming removed 4 bases at V and 0 bases at J, with 19 bases between. Germline V CDR1 and CDR2: MNHEY, SMNVEV (reference sequence). CDR3 protein: CASSSVGTLQTSGANVLTF. The CDR3 nucleotides read TGTGCCAGCAGTTCTGTCGGGACACTTCAAACCTCTGGGGCCAACGTCCTGACTTTC.

The CDR3 DNA reads TGTGCCAGCACCCTGGGGACAGGGGATAGAGGCGAGCAGTACTTC. Its protein is CASTLGTGDRGEQYF. The J gene is TRBJ2-7, the V gene TRBV27; 10 bases map to TRBD1. Trimming removed 7 bases from V and 6 bases from J; junction bases left unmatched: 12. Germline CDR1 is MNHEY and CDR2 is SMNVEV (reference sequence). This CDR3 comprises 15 residues.

This clone was seen only a few times. V gene TRBV6-5 combines with J gene TRBJ2-7, with 9 positions matching TRBD1. Germline trimming cut 4 bases from V and 6 bases from J; bases unmatched to any gene: 7. There are 14 residues in the CDR3. Germline values: CDR1 MNHEY, CDR2 SVGAGI. The CDR3 DNA is TGTGCCAGCAGTTCCGGACGGACAGGGGTCGAGCAGTACTTC. Protein product: CASSSGRTGVEQYF.

This rearrangement joins TRBV19 to TRBJ1-4; 7 bases map to TRBD1. This CDR3 comprises 15 residues. Germline assignment: CDR1 LNHDA and CDR2 SQIVND (reference sequence). The V gene end was trimmed by 2 bases and the J gene end by 5 bases; junction bases not matched to a gene: 5. The DNA for the CDR3 is TGTGCCAGTAGTATAAGGACAGGCCGAAATGAAAAACTGTTTTTT. Protein sequence: CASSIRTGRNEKLFF.

The chain employs TRBV9 and TRBJ1-5; 9 nucleotides line up with TRBD1. Trimming removed 3 bases from V and 8 bases from J; junction bases left unmatched: 9. This CDR3 is 15 amino acids long. Germline-derived CDR1 and CDR2 are SGDLS and YYNGEE. The CDR3 sequence is CASSADTGGAEPQHF. CDR3 DNA: TGTGCCAGCAGCGCGGACACAGGGGGCGCGGAGCCCCAGCATTTT.

V gene TRBV7-7 combines with J gene TRBJ2-2; 7 bases map to TRBD2. Germline lookup yields CDR1 SSHAT and CDR2 FNYEAQ (reference sequence). The CDR3 contains 16 residues. Unmatched junction bases numbered 3, after V lost 0 bases and J lost 2 bases. The CDR3 coding sequence is TGTGCCAGCAGCTTAGCCCAGCGGGGAAACACCGGGGAGCTGTTTTTT. Translating gives CASSLAQRGNTGELFF. Supplemented by reference TRBV7-7 and TRBJ2-2, the full variable domain reads GAGVSQSPRYKVTKRGQDVTLRCDPISSHATLYWYQQALGQGPEFLTYFNYEAQPDKSGLPSDRFSAERPEGSISTLTIQRTEQRDSAMYRCASSLAQRGNTGELFFGEGSRLTVL.

CDR3 nucleotide sequence: TGTGCCAGCAGCGTGATGGGACGACAGGCTGGCACAGATACGCAGTATTTT. This gives the protein CASSVMGRQAGTDTQYF. This chain links TRBV9 with TRBJ2-3, with a possible D match to TRBD1 (6 bases). Germline V gives CDR1 SGDLS, CDR2 YYNGEE. This CDR3 comprises 17 residues. V lost 2 bases to trimming and J lost 1 base, with 17 bases between them.

This clone appeared a single time. The chain carries TRBV5-1 and TRBJ2-5; 7 nucleotides match TRBD1. With 5 bases clipped from V and 5 bases from J, the junction kept 9 bases outside the gene matches. Germline values: CDR1 SGHRS, CDR2 YFSETQ. The CDR3 has 14 residues. CDR3 sequence: CASSETGNIETQYF. Here the CDR3 DNA reads TGCGCCAGCAGTGAGACAGGGAATATCGAGACCCAGTACTTC.

The rearrangement uses TRBV29-1 and TRBJ1-1; 11 bases agree with TRBD1. From germline, CDR1 is SQVTM and CDR2 ANQGSEA. The CDR3 extends over 13 amino acids. With 7 bases clipped from V and 6 bases from J, the junction kept 7 bases outside the gene matches. DNA of the CDR3: TGCAGCGGGGCCGGGGACAGGGGGGCTGAAGCTTTCTTT. The encoded protein is CSGAGDRGAEAFF.

This clone came up once. CDR3 protein: CASSDQGIMTEAFF. CDR3 in DNA: TGCGCCAGCAGTGATCAGGGGATTATGACTGAAGCTTTCTTT. V and J are TRBV10-2 and TRBJ1-1, with D possibly matching TRBD1 (6 bases). Trimming shortened V by 3 bases and J by 5 bases, and 13 bases separated the two germline ends. The CDR3 spans 14 residues. From germline, CDR1 is WSHSY and CDR2 SAAADI.

This clone was picked up one time. This chain connects TRBV4-3 to TRBJ1-1; no clear D. The V gene's germline CDR1 is LGHNA and CDR2 YSLEER. This CDR3 is 13 amino acids long. V shed 0 bases and J shed 1 base, with 3 bases lying between them. CDR3 in DNA: TGCGCCAGCAGCCAAGACAGGAACACTGAAGCTTTCTTT. It specifies CASSQDRNTEAFF.

V is TRBV10-3 and J is TRBJ1-5, with 7 nucleotides matching TRBD1. V lost 6 bases, J lost 5 bases, and 1 base stayed unmatched. The length of the CDR3 is 12 residues. Germline V CDR1 and CDR2: ENHRY, SYGVKD. CDR3 coding DNA: TGTGCCATCAGCCAGGGGGATCAGCCCCAGCATTTT. Its protein is CAISQGDQPQHF.

V is TRBV19 and J is TRBJ1-4; the match to TRBD1 covers 7 bases. Germline values: CDR1 LNHDA, CDR2 SQIVND (reference sequence). The V segment lost 9 bases and the J segment 3 bases; nucleotides outside the gene matches: 10. The CDR3 loop spans 15 amino acids. The CDR3 DNA reads as TGTGCCAGCTCAGACTTGACAGGGCCTAATGAAAAACTGTTTTTT. Its translation is CASSDLTGPNEKLFF.

This chain connects TRBV7-3 to TRBJ2-2, with TRBD1 identical over 9 bases. The length of the CDR3 is 16 residues. V was clipped by 1 base and J by 8 bases; unmatched bases: 8. Germline loops: CDR1 SGHTA, CDR2 FQGTGA. The CDR3: CASSLMGQGNLGELFF. In DNA, the CDR3 is TGTGCCAGCAGCTTAATGGGACAGGGAAATCTAGGGGAGCTGTTTTTT.

V usage is TRBV19 and J usage is TRBJ2-1; 7 bases align to TRBD2. Unmatched junction bases numbered 2, after V lost 0 bases and J lost 6 bases. The CDR3 is made up of 14 amino acids. Germline CDR1 LNHDA, CDR2 SQIVND (reference sequence). The CDR3 DNA reads TGTGCCAGTAGTATAGAAGGACTAGTCAATGAGCAGTTCTTC. Translated, it gives CASSIEGLVNEQFF.

The chain carries TRBV28 and TRBJ2-3; TRBD1 agrees at 9 bases. CDR3 length: 13 amino acids. Germline CDR1 MDHEN, CDR2 SYDVKM. Unmatched junction bases numbered 2, after V lost 8 bases and J lost 2 bases. CDR3 bases: TGTGCCAGCCGGACAGGGGTCACAGATACGCAGTATTTT. It codes for CASRTGVTDTQYF.

The rearrangement links TRBV5-8 to TRBJ2-6, with D uncertain. In germline, CDR1 is SGHTS, CDR2 YDEGEE. With 4 bases removed from V and 6 bases from J, the gap between germline ends came to 14 bases. There are 15 residues in the CDR3. The CDR3 here is CASSPRLRTANVLTF. CDR3 in DNA: TGTGCCAGCAGCCCCAGGCTACGTACGGCCAACGTCCTGACTTTC.

The chain couples TRBV7-2 to TRBJ2-1, with TRBD2 matching 9 bases. This CDR3 has 16 residues. J gave up 5 bases and V 4 bases, and 9 bases lay outside the gene matches. Germline loops: CDR1 SGHTA, CDR2 FQGNSA. The CDR3 nucleotides are TGTGCCAGCAGCTATAAACCTAGCGGGGTTAACAATGAGCAGTTCTTC. Translation: CASSYKPSGVNNEQFF.

The genes are TRBV11-2 and TRBJ2-1; 13 bases are a match to TRBD2. This CDR3 is 16 amino acids long. V gave up 5 bases and J gave up 9 bases; unmatched junction bases: 10. Germline-derived CDR1 and CDR2 are SGHAT and FQNNGV. DNA of the CDR3: TGTGCCAGCAGCGCGGGACTAGCGGGATCTTTCGGTGAGCAGTTCTTC. It translates to CASSAGLAGSFGEQFF.

The rearrangement joins TRBV4-3 to TRBJ1-2; D unresolved. This CDR3 has 14 amino acids. Trimming took 1 base from V and 0 from J, leaving 6 bases between them. The germline V gene encodes CDR1 LGHNA and CDR2 YSLEER. The CDR3 sequence is CASSQGLANYGYTF. The DNA for the CDR3 is TGCGCCAGCAGCCAAGGGCTAGCTAACTATGGCTACACCTTC.

This rearrangement joins TRBV7-2 to TRBJ2-5; TRBD1 is a possible D gene (5 bases). The CDR3 totals 14 residues. Trimming left V 4 bases short and J 4 bases short, with 13 bases between. The V gene's germline CDR1 is SGHTA and CDR2 FQGNSA. The CDR3 DNA reads as TGTGCCAGCAGCTCTCTGGACAACAGAGAGACCCAGTACTTC. Protein sequence: CASSSLDNRETQYF.

The genes are TRBV6-4 and TRBJ2-2; possibly TRBD1 for D (6 bases). V was shortened by 2 bases and J by 1 base, with 17 bases between the two germline ends. The CDR3 has 18 residues. Germline-derived CDR1 and CDR2 are MRHNA and SNTAGT. Here the CDR3 DNA reads TGTGCCAGCAGTGACCCGCTCCAGGGGACCCTGAACACCGGGGAGCTGTTTTTT. This gives the protein CASSDPLQGTLNTGELFF.

V and J are TRBV19 and TRBJ2-3, with D perhaps matching TRBD1 (5 bases). The CDR3 consists of 13 residues. Trimming removed 4 bases from V and 8 bases from J, with 13 bases in between. CDR1 and CDR2 from the germline V gene are LNHDA and SQIVND (reference sequence). The CDR3 region has the DNA TGTGCCAGTAGTAAGGGTAGTAGGGGTACGCAGTATTTT. This gives the protein CASSKGSRGTQYF. The full variable domain, in which reference TRBV19 and TRBJ2-3 provide the parts outside the CDR3, is DGGITQSPKYLFRKEGQNVTLSCEQNLNHDAMYWYRQDPGQGLRLIYYSQIVNDFQKGDIAEGYSVSREKKESFPLTVTSAQKNPTAFYLCASSKGSRGTQYFGPGTRLTVL.

The rearrangement links TRBV5-1 to TRBJ2-1, with 9 nucleotides matching TRBD1. CDR3 length equals 13 residues. V shed 6 bases, J shed 15 bases, and the junction held 13 bases outside the gene matches. Germline V lookup: CDR1 SGHRS, CDR2 YFSETQ. Here the CDR3 DNA reads TGCGCCAGCAAAAACTTAGGAGGGACAGGGTTGTTCTTC. The encoded protein is CASKNLGGTGLFF.

The chain couples TRBV30 to TRBJ1-2; D is possibly TRBD1 (6 bases). Germline V gives CDR1 GTSNPN, CDR2 SVGIG (reference sequence). V lost 2 bases and J 8 bases, leaving 18 bases between the germline ends. The CDR3 is made up of 14 amino acids. CDR3 loop: CAWSRFTGKVGYTF. Here the CDR3 DNA reads TGTGCCTGGAGTCGATTTACAGGGAAGGTGGGCTACACCTTC.

The V and J genes are TRBV7-9 and TRBJ2-1; TRBD2 agrees at 13 bases. V gave up 5 bases and J gave up 7 bases; unmatched junction bases: 8. From germline, CDR1 is SEHNR and CDR2 FQNEAQ (reference sequence). The CDR3 loop spans 16 amino acids. The CDR3 region is CASSPRGLAGSNEQFF. In DNA, the CDR3 is TGTGCCAGCAGCCCACGGGGACTAGCGGGGAGTAATGAGCAGTTCTTC. Full variable domain (missing parts from reference TRBV7-9 and TRBJ2-1): DTGVSQNPRHKITKRGQNVTFRCDPISEHNRLYWYRQTLGQGPEFLTYFQNEAQLEKSRLLSDRFSAERPKGSFSTLEIQRTEQGDSAMYLCASSPRGLAGSNEQFFGPGTRLTVL.

The sample holds one count of this clone. The chain is built from TRBV15 and TRBJ2-3; D gene unclear. There are 15 residues in the CDR3. Germline CDR1 LNHNV, CDR2 YYDKDF (reference sequence). The V and J ends lost 8 bases and 1 base respectively, with 16 bases between them. The CDR3 reads CATGRPSLGTDTQYF. The CDR3 DNA reads as TGTGCCACCGGGCGACCGTCATTGGGCACAGATACGCAGTATTTT. Together with reference TRBV15 and TRBJ2-3, the CDR3 gives the full variable domain: DAMVIQNPRYQVTQFGKPVTLSCSQTLNHNVMYWYQQKSSQAPKLLFHYYDKDFNNEADTPDNFQSRRPNTSFCFLDIRSPGLGDTAMYLCATGRPSLGTDTQYFGPGTRLTVL.

The chain joins TRBV19 to TRBJ1-1, with TRBD1 identical over 7 bases. The germline gives CDR1 LNHDA, CDR2 SQIVND (reference sequence). The CDR3 covers 14 residues. V lost 7 bases, J lost 4 bases, and 9 bases stayed unmatched. This CDR3 reads CASIAGGEVTEAFF. CDR3 nucleotide sequence: TGTGCCAGTATCGCAGGGGGAGAAGTCACTGAAGCTTTCTTT.

This rearrangement joins TRBV6-6 to TRBJ2-7, with D possibly matching TRBD2 (6 bases). The ends were cut back, 0 bases at V and 3 bases at J, with 12 bases in the middle. CDR3 size: 15 residues. Germline V gene data show CDR1 as MNHNY and CDR2 as SVGAGI (reference sequence). CDR3 amino acids: CASSYSVSGNYEQYF. The CDR3 nucleotides are TGTGCCAGCAGTTACTCCGTTAGCGGCAACTACGAGCAGTACTTC.

This clone was detected only once. This sequence joins TRBV12-5 and TRBJ2-3; no reliable D call. This CDR3 is 16 amino acids long. V was cut by 0 bases and J by 4 bases, with 14 bases left in between. Looked up from germline, CDR1 is LGHNT and CDR2 is FRNRAP. The CDR3 sequence: CASGLVLFLVADTQYF. DNA of the CDR3: TGTGCTAGTGGTTTGGTACTATTTTTGGTTGCAGATACGCAGTATTTT.